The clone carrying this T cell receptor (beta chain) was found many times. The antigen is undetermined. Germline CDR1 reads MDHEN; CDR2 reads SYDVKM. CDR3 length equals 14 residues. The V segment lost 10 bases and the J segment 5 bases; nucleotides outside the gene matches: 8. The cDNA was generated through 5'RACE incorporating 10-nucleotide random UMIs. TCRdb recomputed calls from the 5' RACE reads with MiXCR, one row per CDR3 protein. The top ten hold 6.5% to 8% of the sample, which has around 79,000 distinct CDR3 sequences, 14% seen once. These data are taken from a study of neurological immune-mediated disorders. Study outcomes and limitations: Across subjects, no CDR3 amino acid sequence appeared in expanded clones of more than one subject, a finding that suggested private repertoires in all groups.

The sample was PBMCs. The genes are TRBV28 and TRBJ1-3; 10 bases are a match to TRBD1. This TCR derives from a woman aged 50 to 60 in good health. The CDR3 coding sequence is TGTGCCACCTGGGGACAGGGGTGGAGAAACACCATATATTTT. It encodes CATWGQGWRNTIYF.